A single TCR beta chain is shown here with its context. As defined, naive CD8 cells were CD45RO-negative and positively selected for CCR7, with terminally differentiated effector memory CD45RA+ cells excluded. This CDR3 has 16 amino acids. The V and J ends lost 4 bases and 0 bases respectively, with 13 bases between them. CDR1 MGHDK and CDR2 SYGVNS come from the germline V gene. Method: immunoSEQ multiplex PCR; TCRdb's copy keeps in-frame clones and lacks some. This table holds a few million clones, over 85% found once. This specimen belongs to a study of shared clonotypes between healthy human individuals.

V and J are TRBV25-1 and TRBJ2-1; D is perhaps TRBD2 (6 bases). The TCR sequence derives from a man younger than 30 in good health. Some clones in this sample may be carry-over from other donors' samples. Sequencing input: naive CD8+ T cells from PBMCs. CDR3 in amino acids: CASSAERASSYNEQFF. The CDR3 coding sequence is TGTGCCAGCAGTGCCGAGCGGGCGAGCTCCTACAATGAGCAGTTCTTC.